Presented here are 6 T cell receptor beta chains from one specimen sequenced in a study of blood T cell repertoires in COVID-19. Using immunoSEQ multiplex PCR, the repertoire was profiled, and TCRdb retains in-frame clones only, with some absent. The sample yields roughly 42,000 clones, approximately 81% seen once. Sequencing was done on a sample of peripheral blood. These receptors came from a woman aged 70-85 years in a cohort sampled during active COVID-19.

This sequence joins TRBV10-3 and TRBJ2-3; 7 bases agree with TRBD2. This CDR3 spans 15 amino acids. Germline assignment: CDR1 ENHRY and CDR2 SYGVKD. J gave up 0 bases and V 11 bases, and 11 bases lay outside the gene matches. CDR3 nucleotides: TGTGCCGGATCCCGGGAGGCTTCTAGCACAGATACGCAGTATTTT. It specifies CAGSREASSTDTQYF.

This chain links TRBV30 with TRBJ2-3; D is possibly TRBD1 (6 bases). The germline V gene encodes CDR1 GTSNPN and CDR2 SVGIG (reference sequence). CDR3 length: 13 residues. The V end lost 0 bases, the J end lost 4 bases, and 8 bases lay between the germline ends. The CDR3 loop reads CAWSVRGSDTQYF. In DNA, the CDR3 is TGTGCCTGGAGTGTAAGGGGGTCAGATACGCAGTATTTT.

CDR3 nucleotide sequence: TGTGCCAGCAGTGGGCAGGGGGCGAACACCGGGGAGCTGTTTTTT. Translating gives CASSGQGANTGELFF. The chain uses TRBV2 and TRBJ2-2; 7 positions agree with TRBD1. With V trimmed by 4 bases and J by 0 bases, 2 bases remained unmatched. The V gene's germline CDR1 is SNHLY and CDR2 FYNNEI. This CDR3 comprises 15 residues.

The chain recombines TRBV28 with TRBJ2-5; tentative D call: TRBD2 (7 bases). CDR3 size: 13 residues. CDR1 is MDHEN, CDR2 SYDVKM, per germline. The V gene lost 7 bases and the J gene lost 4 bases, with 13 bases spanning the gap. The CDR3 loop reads CASTEGGAETQYF. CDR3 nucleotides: TGTGCCAGCACCGAGGGGGGGGCAGAGACCCAGTACTTC.

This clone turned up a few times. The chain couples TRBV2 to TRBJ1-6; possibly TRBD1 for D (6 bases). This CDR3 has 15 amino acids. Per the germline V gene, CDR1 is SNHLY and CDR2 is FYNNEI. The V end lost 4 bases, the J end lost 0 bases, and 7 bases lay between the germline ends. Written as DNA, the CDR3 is TGTGCCAGCAGTGTAGGGGGCTCCTATAATTCACCCCTCCACTTT. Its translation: CASSVGGSYNSPLHF.

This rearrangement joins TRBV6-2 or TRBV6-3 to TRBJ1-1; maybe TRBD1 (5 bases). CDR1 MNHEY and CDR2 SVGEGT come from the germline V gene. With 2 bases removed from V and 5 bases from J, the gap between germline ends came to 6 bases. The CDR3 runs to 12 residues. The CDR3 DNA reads TGTGCCAGCAGTTACGGGGGGACTGAAGCTTTCTTT. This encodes CASSYGGTEAFF.